The present T cell receptor beta chain was sequenced within a study of shared clonotypes between healthy human individuals. Donors were healthy HIV-negative adults without recent acute infections or vaccinations. Every subset had its genomic DNA shared out evenly among several immunoSEQ plates. The protocol was immunoSEQ multiplex PCR, while the TCRdb copy is restricted to in-frame clones and leaves out a portion. The sample has fewer than 550,000 clones, nearly 80% seen once. Germline CDR1 is LGHNA and CDR2 is YNFKEQ. Trimming removed 2 bases at V and 7 bases at J, with 9 bases between. The length of the CDR3 is 12 residues.

The material sequenced was PBMCs. This receptor was obtained from a woman aged 40-49 years in good health. Some clones in this sample may be carry-over from other donors' samples. This chain links TRBV4-2 with TRBJ2-7; possibly TRBD2 for D (6 bases). The DNA for the CDR3 is TGTGCCAGCAGCCAAATTCGGGGGGAGCAGTACTTC. Translation: CASSQIRGEQYF.